This TCR beta chain originates from a study of blood T cell repertoires in COVID-19. Turning to the study itself: Whether acute or convalescent, the COVID-19 samples came from the United States, Italy and Spain. Sources were T cells, B-cell-depleted T cells, or PBMCs; the material itself was cDNA or gDNA.

In the authors' methods: Reference gene primer amplification yielded estimated nucleated cell counts. Profiled with immunoSEQ multiplex PCR; TCRdb holds only in-frame clones, not every one. The V and J calls and the clone size are those of that table, but D and trimming were determined from the DNA. The profile shows about 170,000 clones, roughly 80% of them singletons. This CDR3 is built from 15 residues. Trimming removed 2 bases at V and 2 bases at J, with 10 bases between. Germline CDR1 reads LGHNA; CDR2 reads YSLEER. Specimen: peripheral blood. The sequence was collected from a man aged 18 to 35 with active or convalescent COVID-19. J is TRBJ2-1 and V is TRBV4-3, with D possibly matching TRBD1 (5 bases). The CDR3 DNA reads TGCGCCAGCAGCCAAAGGGGCCGCACCTACAATGAGCAGTTCTTC. This sequence encodes CASSQRGRTYNEQFF.